This entry is about one T cell receptor (beta chain). Its antigen is undetermined. A sample-barcoded 5' primer and a J-beta primer mix were used in a second PCR of roughly 7 to 11 cycles. TCRdb re-derived calls from the 5' RACE reads in MiXCR, one entry per CDR3 protein. Of about 680,000 distinct CDR3 sequences in the sample, roughly 50% were seen once. The record originates from a study of blood T cells in healthy people across ages. Whole-study results and caveats: TCR beta diversity was tightly associated with the proportion of naive T cells. Diversity figures derived from one million T cells were judged to underestimate the true value.

The germline CDR1 and CDR2 sequences are MNHEY and SMNVEV (reference sequence). V shed 0 bases, J shed 0 bases, and the junction held 4 bases outside the gene matches. The CDR3 has 16 amino acids. The gene calls are TRBV27 and TRBJ2-7; 8 bases agree with TRBD2. This sequence was found in a woman aged 55 to 70 in good health. The sample taken for sequencing was blood. As DNA, the CDR3 is TGTGCCAGCAGTTTATCTCGGGGGACTAGCTCCTACGAGCAGTACTTC. Amino acid sequence: CASSLSRGTSSYEQYF.